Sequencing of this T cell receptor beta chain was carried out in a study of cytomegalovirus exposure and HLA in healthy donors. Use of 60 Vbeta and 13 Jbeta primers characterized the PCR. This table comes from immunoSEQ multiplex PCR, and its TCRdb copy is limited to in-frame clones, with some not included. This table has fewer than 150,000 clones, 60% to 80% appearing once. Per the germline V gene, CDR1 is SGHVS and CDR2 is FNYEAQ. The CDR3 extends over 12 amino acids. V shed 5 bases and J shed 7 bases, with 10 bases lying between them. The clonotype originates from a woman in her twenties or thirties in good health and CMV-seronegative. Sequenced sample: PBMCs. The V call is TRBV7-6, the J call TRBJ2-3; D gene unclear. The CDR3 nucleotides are TGTGCCAGCAGCCTCCCCGAGAATACGCAGTATTTT. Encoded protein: CASSLPENTQYF.